This TCR beta chain was sequenced for a study of cytomegalovirus exposure and HLA in healthy donors. Study-level information: Genotyping showed 70% to 90% of approximately 430 donors falling in the Caucasian-associated ancestry cluster.

The study ran its PCR with 60 Vbeta and 13 Jbeta primers. The table came from immunoSEQ multiplex PCR; TCRdb's copy has only in-frame clones and leaves some out. The table shows more than 80,000 clones, with around 76% occurring only once. Study conclusions and caveats: Most likely, a cluster of highly shared sequence variants arose as a sequencing artifact. A link between a missense DCLRE1C variant and TCR beta V- and J-gene trimming emerged from a later analysis.

Germline V CDR1 and CDR2: SGHRS, YFSETQ. V was cut by 2 bases and J by 6 bases, with 15 bases left in between. The CDR3 spans 14 residues. As for this clone: Its antigen remains unidentified.

The genes are TRBV5-1 and TRBJ2-7; D not certain. This TCR was sampled from a human donor in good health. The source material was PBMCs. DNA of the CDR3: TGCGCCAGCAGCTTTGGCGCCACTGGGCGCGAGCAGTACTTC. It encodes CASSFGATGREQYF. Combining the CDR3 with reference TRBV5-1 and TRBJ2-7 gives the whole variable domain KAGVTQTPRYLIKTRGQQVTLSCSPISGHRSVSWYQQTPGQGLQFLFEYFSETQRNKGNFPGRFSGRQFSNSRSEMNVSTLELGDSALYLCASSFGATGREQYFGPGTRLTVT.